The 23 T cell receptor beta chains below come from one sample, sequenced in a study of Ad26.COV2.S vaccination and SARS-CoV-2 variants. Some clones are missing from TCRdb's copy, which holds only in-frame ones; the method was immunoSEQ multiplex PCR. The table records a few hundred thousand clones, around nine tenths of them present only once. Treatment described: some 20 received Ad26.COV2.S at low or high dose, single or two shots; several received placebo; per-sample allocation not given. All samples were drawn on day 63, counting from the first vaccine or placebo injection. This material consisted of peripheral blood, taken in a trial of Ad26.COV2.S vaccine versus placebo. These receptors all come from a person aged 18-60 years who received the Ad26.COV2.S COVID-19 vaccine or a placebo.

This clone was found once. This rearrangement joins TRBV4-3 to TRBJ1-2, with TRBD1 identical over 9 bases. Trimming cost V 1 base and J 5 bases; bases outside gene matches: 5. Per the germline V gene, CDR1 is LGHNA and CDR2 is YSLEER. This CDR3 spans 15 amino acids. The DNA of the CDR3 is TGCGCCAGCAGCCAAGGAGACAGGGGGGGGTATGGCTACACCTTC. Translating it yields CASSQGDRGGYGYTF.

The CDR3 region has the DNA TGCGCCAGCAGCCAAGCCGCATCTCCAGACAGCTCCTACGAGCAGTACTTC. It is translated as CASSQAASPDSSYEQYF. The chain employs TRBV4-3 and TRBJ2-7, with D possibly matching TRBD1 (5 bases). Germline V lookup: CDR1 LGHNA, CDR2 YSLEER. V dropped 1 base and J dropped 0 bases, with 16 bases sitting between them. This CDR3 contains 17 residues.

V usage is TRBV3-1 (or the pseudogene TRBV3-2) and J usage is TRBJ1-5, with no clear D. CDR3 size: 11 residues. Germline V gene sequence: CDR1 LGHDT, CDR2 YNNKEL (reference sequence). Trimming stripped 8 bases from V and 9 bases from J, with 11 bases between. CDR3 in DNA: TGTGCCAGCTCCCCTGGTCGGCCCCAGCATTTT. Its translation: CASSPGRPQHF.

This chain connects TRBV5-8 to TRBJ2-5; tentatively, D is TRBD1 (6 bases). Trimming took 4 bases from V and 1 from J, leaving 11 bases between them. The CDR3 has 14 residues. CDR1 SGHTS and CDR2 YDEGEE come from the germline V gene. The CDR3 DNA is TGTGCCAGCAGCCCCTGGGGGCGCCAAGAGACCCAGTACTTC. Its protein is CASSPWGRQETQYF.

The chain uses TRBV24-1 and TRBJ1-1; no firm D call. Germline V lookup: CDR1 KGHDR, CDR2 SFDVKD. V was trimmed by 5 bases and J by 4 bases, leaving 7 bases between them. This CDR3 has 12 residues. In DNA form, the CDR3 reads TGTGCCACCAGTGGTCCCTCCACTGAAGCTTTCTTT. It specifies CATSGPSTEAFF.

The gene calls are TRBV4-3 and TRBJ2-1; 9 nucleotides line up with TRBD2. Losses at the gene ends were 0 bases for V and 5 bases for J; bases not matched to a gene: 11. Per germline, CDR1 LGHNA and CDR2 YSLEER. The CDR3 runs 18 residues. The CDR3 here is CASSQEGDSGRTNNEQFF. For the CDR3, the DNA is TGCGCCAGCAGCCAAGAGGGGGATAGCGGGAGAACTAACAATGAGCAGTTCTTC.

The rearrangement joins TRBV24-1 to TRBJ2-5; 9 bases line up with TRBD2. V shed 4 bases and J 5 bases; nucleotides not matched to a gene: 13. This CDR3 contains 17 residues. Germline CDR1 and CDR2: KGHDR and SFDVKD. CDR3 sequence: CATSDPTLREGLETQYF. The CDR3 coding sequence is TGTGCCACCAGTGACCCTACTTTGCGGGAGGGCCTGGAGACCCAGTACTTC.

In this sample, this clone turned up a few times. The chain couples TRBV6-2 or TRBV6-3 to TRBJ2-2; 9 nucleotides line up with TRBD1. V shed 5 bases, J shed 4 bases, and the junction held 17 bases outside the gene matches. This CDR3 is built from 19 residues. Germline-derived CDR1 and CDR2 are MNHEY and SVGEGT. This CDR3 is CASSLARTGAPLGTGELFF. The CDR3 DNA reads as TGTGCCAGCAGTCTTGCCCGGACAGGGGCTCCCCTGGGCACCGGGGAGCTGTTTTTT.

This clone was observed a handful of times. The V call is TRBV5-1, the J call TRBJ1-1; tentative D call: TRBD1 (6 bases). CDR3 size: 16 residues. Germline CDR1 SGHRS, CDR2 YFSETQ. Trimming left V 4 bases short and J 8 bases short, with 24 bases between. The CDR3 DNA follows: TGCGCCAGCAGCCACAAGTACTCGACAGGAGAAAACGAAGCTTTCTTT. Translating it yields CASSHKYSTGENEAFF.

This sequence joins TRBV21-1 and TRBJ2-5. TRBV21-1 is described as a pseudogene. There are 13 residues in the CDR3. In DNA, the CDR3 is TGTGCTAGCAGCAAAATAGTCAGCGAGACCCAGTACTTC. Translation gives CASSKIVSETQYF.

J is TRBJ1-5 and V is TRBV5-6; no clear D. Trimming removed 1 base at V and 4 bases at J, with 9 bases between. The CDR3 loop spans 14 amino acids. The germline gives CDR1 SGHDT, CDR2 YYEEEE. CDR3 nucleotide sequence: TGTGCCAGCAGCTTGTTCACACCTAATCAGCCCCAGCATTTT. Translated: CASSLFTPNQPQHF.

To note about this clone: Other nucleotide sequences from this sample produce the same CDR3. The genes are TRBV30 and TRBJ1-1; the D is unclear. The CDR3 totals 14 residues. Trimming took 0 bases from V and 0 from J, leaving 8 bases between them. CDR1 GTSNPN and CDR2 SVGIG come from the germline V gene (reference sequence). Here the CDR3 reads CAWSVLRMNTEAFF. Here the CDR3 DNA reads TGTGCCTGGAGTGTTCTTCGAATGAACACTGAAGCTTTCTTT.

The rearrangement joins TRBV7-2 to TRBJ2-4; maybe TRBD2 (6 bases). The CDR3 runs 18 residues. CDR1 SGHTA and CDR2 FQGNSA come from the germline V gene. Trimming took off 2 bases at V and 2 bases at J, with 19 bases between the two ends. The CDR3 is CASSLSGRGKSTKNIQYF. The CDR3 region has the DNA TGTGCCAGCAGCTTAAGTGGGCGGGGAAAATCGACCAAAAACATTCAGTACTTC. The full variable domain, in which reference TRBV7-2 and TRBJ2-4 provide the parts outside the CDR3, is GAGVSQSPSNKVTEKGKDVELRCDPISGHTALYWYRQSLGQGLEFLIYFQGNSAPDKSGLPSDRFSAERTGGSVSTLTIQRTQQEDSAVYLCASSLSGRGKSTKNIQYFGAGTRLSVL.

The table lists this clone with a few counts. The chain is built from TRBV7-2 and TRBJ1-1; D is unresolved. Trimming removed 5 bases from V and 3 bases from J, with 16 bases in between. The CDR3 sequence is 15 residues long. From germline, CDR1 is SGHTA and CDR2 FQGNSA. The CDR3: CASSPDSRIYTEAFF. The CDR3 coding sequence is TGTGCCAGCAGCCCAGACTCACGGATATACACTGAAGCTTTCTTT.

This clone was found a few times. The CDR3 DNA reads TGTGCCAGCAGTACCCACAGGGACCAGCCCCAGCATTTT. Translated, it gives CASSTHRDQPQHF. This chain connects TRBV6-6 to TRBJ1-5; TRBD1 might be the D (6 bases). Germline lookup yields CDR1 MNHNY and CDR2 SVGAGI (reference sequence). The germline V and J ends were trimmed by 5 bases and 7 bases, with 12 bases remaining between them. This CDR3 region has 13 residues.

The rearrangement links TRBV10-1 to TRBJ1-1; 7 positions agree with TRBD1. Trimming cost V 6 bases and J 1 base; bases outside gene matches: 8. The CDR3 is made up of 15 amino acids. CDR1 WNHNN and CDR2 SYGVQD come from the germline V gene (reference sequence). DNA of the CDR3: TGCGCCAGCAGGATTCCGGGACAGAAGAACACTGAAGCTTTCTTT. Translation gives CASRIPGQKNTEAFF.

This clone was observed a few times. The rearrangement joins TRBV5-5 to TRBJ2-2; possible D gene TRBD1, 6 bases. V dropped 0 bases and J dropped 4 bases, with 10 bases sitting between them. The CDR3 sequence is 15 residues long. Germline CDR1 SGHKS, CDR2 YYEKEE (reference sequence). The CDR3 reads CASSLVAGATGELFF. As DNA, the CDR3 is TGTGCCAGCAGCTTGGTGGCAGGGGCCACCGGGGAGCTGTTTTTT.

The rearrangement links TRBV6-5 to TRBJ1-1; D is undetermined. Germline V lookup: CDR1 MNHEY, CDR2 SVGAGI. Deletions cut 5 bases from V and 1 base from J, with 8 bases between. CDR3 size: 13 residues. In DNA, the CDR3 is TGTGCCAGCAGTCCGGTCCCGAACACTGAAGCTTTCTTT. Its protein is CASSPVPNTEAFF.

The chain links TRBV5-5 to TRBJ1-2; TRBD1 matches 9 bases. The germline V gene encodes CDR1 SGHKS and CDR2 YYEKEE (reference sequence). The J segment lost 3 bases and the V segment lost 4 bases, leaving 7 bases of the junction unmatched. CDR3 length: 15 residues. CDR3 bases: TGTGCCAGCAGCCGAACAGGGGGCGTTGACTATGGCTACACCTTC. It is translated as CASSRTGGVDYGYTF.

This clone was counted a single time. The gene calls are TRBV4-2 and TRBJ1-6; D is unresolved. This CDR3 comprises 17 residues. The V gene's germline CDR1 is LGHNA and CDR2 YNFKEQ. V dropped 1 base and J dropped 10 bases, with 20 bases sitting between them. This chain's CDR3 is CASSQGPSRLDVSPLHF. DNA of the CDR3: TGTGCCAGCAGCCAAGGCCCGTCGAGGTTAGACGTCTCACCCCTCCACTTT.

The J gene is TRBJ2-7, the V gene TRBV27, with D possibly being TRBD1 (6 bases). With 0 bases removed from V and 5 bases from J, the gap between germline ends came to 8 bases. The CDR3 spans 13 residues. Germline lookup yields CDR1 MNHEY and CDR2 SMNVEV (reference sequence). CDR3 coding DNA: TGTGCCAGCAGTTTATCGACAGGCCACGAGCAGTACGTC. This codes for CASSLSTGHEQYV.

The chain carries TRBV4-3 and TRBJ2-7; perhaps TRBD2 as D (7 bases). Germline V gene sequence: CDR1 LGHNA, CDR2 YSLEER. CDR3 length: 11 amino acids. V lost 11 bases to trimming and J lost 6 bases, with 14 bases between them. This chain's CDR3 is CAREGGGEQYV. The CDR3 nucleotides are TGCGCCCGCGAAGGGGGGGGCGAGCAGTACGTC.

This clone was counted once. V is TRBV7-6 and J is TRBJ2-7, with TRBD2 identical over 10 bases. Looked up from germline, CDR1 is SGHVS and CDR2 is FNYEAQ. The CDR3 is 16 residues long. The J segment lost 0 bases and the V segment lost 4 bases, leaving 6 bases of the junction unmatched. The CDR3 protein is CASSSNSGGNSYEQYF. The CDR3 coding sequence is TGTGCCAGCAGCTCAAATAGCGGGGGGAACTCCTACGAGCAGTACTTC.